Detailed here is one T cell receptor (beta chain). Its antigen is unidentified. The data derive from a study of shared clonotypes between healthy human individuals. Study details: CD4 naive cells filled three plates per donor, CD4 memory three, CD8 naive two and CD8 memory one.

In the source study's methods: ImmunoSEQ gave junction-only sequences without quality scores, so filtering differed. Only in-frame clones appear in the TCRdb table, and some are missing; sequencing was by immunoSEQ multiplex PCR. V, J and clone size derive from that table, while D and trimming were established from the DNA sequence. The sample has around 2.5 million clones; roughly 93% are singletons. General study points: There were few donors, and this limited the genetic and exposure-history diversity represented. Blood was the sole source, and tissue repertoires probably differ.

This clonotype was obtained from a man in his late teens or twenties in good health. Some clones in this sample may be carry-over from other donors' samples. The sample comprised naive CD4+ T cells from PBMCs. The subset denotes: CD45RA+ positively selected.

CDR3 nucleotides: TGTGCCAGTAGCCGCGGAGGGGACGCCCAGCATTTT. Translated, it gives CASSRGGDAQHF. J is TRBJ1-5 and V is TRBV19, with a possible D match to TRBD1 (5 bases). The CDR3 sequence is 12 residues long. The germline V gene has CDR1 LNHDA and CDR2 SQIVND (reference sequence). Trimming cost V 6 bases and J 11 bases, with 14 bases left between them.